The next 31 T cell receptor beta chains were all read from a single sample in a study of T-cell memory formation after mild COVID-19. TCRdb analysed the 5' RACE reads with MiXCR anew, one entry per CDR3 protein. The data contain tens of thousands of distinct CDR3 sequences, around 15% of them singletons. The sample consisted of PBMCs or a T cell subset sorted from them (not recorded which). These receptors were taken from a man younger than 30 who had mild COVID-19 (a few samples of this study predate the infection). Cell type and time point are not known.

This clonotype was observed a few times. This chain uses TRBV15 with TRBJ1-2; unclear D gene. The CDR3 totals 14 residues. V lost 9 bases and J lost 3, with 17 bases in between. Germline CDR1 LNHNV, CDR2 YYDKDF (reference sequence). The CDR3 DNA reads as TGTGCCACGTCGATTGGCCCAGATTACTATGGCTACACCTTC. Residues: CATSIGPDYYGYTF.

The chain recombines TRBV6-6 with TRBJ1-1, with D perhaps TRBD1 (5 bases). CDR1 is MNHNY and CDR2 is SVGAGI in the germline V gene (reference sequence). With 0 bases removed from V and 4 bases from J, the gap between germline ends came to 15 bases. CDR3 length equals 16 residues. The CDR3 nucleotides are TGTGCCAGCAGTTACTCGTGGGAGGTCGGGGGCACTGAAGCTTTCTTT. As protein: CASSYSWEVGGTEAFF.

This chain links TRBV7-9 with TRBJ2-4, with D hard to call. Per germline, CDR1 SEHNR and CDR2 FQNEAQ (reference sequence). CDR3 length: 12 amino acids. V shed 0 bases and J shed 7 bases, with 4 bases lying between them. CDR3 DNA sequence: TGTGCCAGCAGCTTAGCGGAGAACATTCAGTACTTC. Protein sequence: CASSLAENIQYF.

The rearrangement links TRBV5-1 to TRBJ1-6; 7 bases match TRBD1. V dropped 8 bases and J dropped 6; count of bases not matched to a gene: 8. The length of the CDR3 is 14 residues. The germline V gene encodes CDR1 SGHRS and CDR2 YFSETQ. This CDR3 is CASQGEAGNSPLHF. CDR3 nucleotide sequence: TGCGCCAGTCAGGGGGAGGCGGGTAATTCACCCCTCCACTTT.

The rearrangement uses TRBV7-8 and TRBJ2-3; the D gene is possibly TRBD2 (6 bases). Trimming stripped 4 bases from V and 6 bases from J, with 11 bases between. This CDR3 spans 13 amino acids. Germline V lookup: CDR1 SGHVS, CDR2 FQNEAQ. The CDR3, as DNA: TGTGCCAGCAGCTCGGACCTAGCGGATACGCAGTATTTT. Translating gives CASSSDLADTQYF.

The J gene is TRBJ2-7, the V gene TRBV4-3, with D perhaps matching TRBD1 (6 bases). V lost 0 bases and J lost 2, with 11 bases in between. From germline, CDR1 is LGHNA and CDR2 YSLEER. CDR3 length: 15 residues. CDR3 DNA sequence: TGCGCCAGCAGCCAAGAATTTGAGGGGGCCTACGAGCAGTACTTC. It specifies CASSQEFEGAYEQYF.

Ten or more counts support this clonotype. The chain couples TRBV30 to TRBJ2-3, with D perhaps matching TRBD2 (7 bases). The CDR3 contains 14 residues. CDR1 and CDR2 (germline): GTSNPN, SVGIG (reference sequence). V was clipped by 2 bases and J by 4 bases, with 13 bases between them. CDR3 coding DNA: TGTGCCTGGAGTATCACGGGGGGCGCAGATACGCAGTATTTT. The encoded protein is CAWSITGGADTQYF. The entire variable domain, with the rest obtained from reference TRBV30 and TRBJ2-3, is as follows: SQTIHQWPATLVQPVGSPLSLECTVEGTSNPNLYWYRQAAGRGLQLLFYSVGIGQISSEVPQNLSASRPQDRQFILSSKKLLLSDSGFYLCAWSITGGADTQYFGPGTRLTVL.

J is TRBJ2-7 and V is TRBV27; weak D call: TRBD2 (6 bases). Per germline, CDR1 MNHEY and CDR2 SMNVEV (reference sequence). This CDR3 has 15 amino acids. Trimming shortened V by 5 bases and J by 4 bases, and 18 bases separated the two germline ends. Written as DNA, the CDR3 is TGTGCCAGCAGTACGACCGGGATCGGGGGATACGAGCAGTACTTC. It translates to CASSTTGIGGYEQYF.

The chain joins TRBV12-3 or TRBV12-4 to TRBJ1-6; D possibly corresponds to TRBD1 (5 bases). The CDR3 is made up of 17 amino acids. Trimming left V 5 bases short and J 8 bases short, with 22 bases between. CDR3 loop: CASSPERGAIPDSPLHF. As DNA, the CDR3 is TGTGCCAGCAGTCCAGAACGGGGCGCAATCCCCGATTCACCCCTCCACTTT.

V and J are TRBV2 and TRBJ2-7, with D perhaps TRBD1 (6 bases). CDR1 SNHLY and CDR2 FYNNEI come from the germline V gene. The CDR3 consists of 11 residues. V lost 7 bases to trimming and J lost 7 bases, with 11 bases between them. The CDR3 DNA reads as TGTGCCAGCAAGGGGGTTCGAGAGCAGTACGTC. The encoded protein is CASKGVREQYV.

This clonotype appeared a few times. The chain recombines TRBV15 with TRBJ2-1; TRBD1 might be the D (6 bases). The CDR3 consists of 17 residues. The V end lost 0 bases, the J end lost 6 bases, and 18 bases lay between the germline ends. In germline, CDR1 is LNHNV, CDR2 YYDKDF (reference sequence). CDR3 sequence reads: CATSRDSMVGASNEQFF. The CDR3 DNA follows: TGTGCCACCAGCAGAGATTCAATGGTGGGGGCCTCCAATGAGCAGTTCTTC.

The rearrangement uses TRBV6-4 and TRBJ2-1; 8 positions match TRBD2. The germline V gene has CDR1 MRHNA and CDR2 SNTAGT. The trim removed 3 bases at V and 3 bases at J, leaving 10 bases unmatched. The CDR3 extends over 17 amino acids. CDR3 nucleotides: TGTGCCAGCAGTGAGGCGGGGGGTCCAACCGTCTACAATGAGCAGTTCTTC. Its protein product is CASSEAGGPTVYNEQFF.

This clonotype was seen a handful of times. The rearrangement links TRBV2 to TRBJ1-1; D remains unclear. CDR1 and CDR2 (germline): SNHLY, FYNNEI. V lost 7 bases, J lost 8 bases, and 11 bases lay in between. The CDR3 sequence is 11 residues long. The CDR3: CASKMMYEAFF. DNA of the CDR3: TGTGCCAGCAAAATGATGTACGAAGCTTTCTTT.

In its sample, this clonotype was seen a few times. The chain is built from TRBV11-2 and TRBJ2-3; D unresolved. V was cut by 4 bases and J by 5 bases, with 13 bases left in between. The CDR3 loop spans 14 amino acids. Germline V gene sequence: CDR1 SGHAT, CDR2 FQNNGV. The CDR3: CASSWVRGGDTQYF. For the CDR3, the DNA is TGTGCCAGCAGCTGGGTCAGAGGTGGAGATACGCAGTATTTT.

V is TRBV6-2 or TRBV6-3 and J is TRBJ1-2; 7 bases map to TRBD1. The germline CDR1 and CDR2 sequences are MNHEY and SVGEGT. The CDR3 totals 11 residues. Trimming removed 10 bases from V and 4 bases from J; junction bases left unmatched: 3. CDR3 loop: CATRTGYGYTF. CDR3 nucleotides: TGTGCCACGAGGACAGGCTATGGCTACACCTTC.

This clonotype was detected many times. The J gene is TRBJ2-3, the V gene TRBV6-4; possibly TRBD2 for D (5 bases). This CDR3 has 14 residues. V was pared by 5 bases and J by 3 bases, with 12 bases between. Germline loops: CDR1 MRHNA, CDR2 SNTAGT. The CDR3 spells CASSLASGTDTQYF. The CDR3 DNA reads TGTGCCAGCAGTCTAGCTTCAGGAACAGATACGCAGTATTTT.

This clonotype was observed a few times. The CDR3 sequence: CSAFGSALSYEQYV. The CDR3 DNA is TGCAGTGCTTTTGGGTCCGCCCTATCCTACGAGCAGTACGTC. The rearrangement links TRBV20-1 to TRBJ2-7, with D uncertain. The length of the CDR3 is 14 residues. Germline V gene sequence: CDR1 DFQATT, CDR2 SNEGSKA (reference sequence). Trimming took 5 bases from V and 1 from J, leaving 15 bases between them.

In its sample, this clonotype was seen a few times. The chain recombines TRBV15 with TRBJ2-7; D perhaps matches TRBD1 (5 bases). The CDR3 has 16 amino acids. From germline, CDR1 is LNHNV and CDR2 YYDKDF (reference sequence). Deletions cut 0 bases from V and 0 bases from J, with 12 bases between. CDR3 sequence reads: CATSRDQGSSSYEQYF. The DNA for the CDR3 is TGTGCCACCAGCAGAGATCAGGGCAGTAGCTCCTACGAGCAGTACTTC.

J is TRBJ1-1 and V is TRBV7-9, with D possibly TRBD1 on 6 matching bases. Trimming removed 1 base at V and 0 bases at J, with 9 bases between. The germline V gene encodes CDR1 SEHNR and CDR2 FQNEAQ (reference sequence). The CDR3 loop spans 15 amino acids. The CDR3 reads CASSLGAGVNTEAFF. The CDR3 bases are TGTGCCAGCAGCTTAGGTGCAGGGGTGAACACTGAAGCTTTCTTT.

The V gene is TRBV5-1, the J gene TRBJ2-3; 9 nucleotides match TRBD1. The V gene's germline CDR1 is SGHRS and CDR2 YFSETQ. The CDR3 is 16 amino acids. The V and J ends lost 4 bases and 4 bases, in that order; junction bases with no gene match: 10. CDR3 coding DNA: TGCGCCAGCAGCGGCCAGCGGGACAGGGTCCCAGATACGCAGTATTTT. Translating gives CASSGQRDRVPDTQYF.

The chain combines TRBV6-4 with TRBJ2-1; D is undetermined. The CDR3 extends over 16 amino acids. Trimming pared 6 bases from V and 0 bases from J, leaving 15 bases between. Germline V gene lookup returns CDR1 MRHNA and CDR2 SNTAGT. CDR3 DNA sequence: TGTGCCAGCAGCCCCCTCGGAGAAAGCTCCTACAATGAGCAGTTCTTC. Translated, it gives CASSPLGESSYNEQFF.

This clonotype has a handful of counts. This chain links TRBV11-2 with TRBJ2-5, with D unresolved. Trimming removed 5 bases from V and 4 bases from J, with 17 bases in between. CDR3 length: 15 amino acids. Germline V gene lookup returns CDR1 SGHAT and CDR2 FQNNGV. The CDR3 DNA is TGTGCCAGCAGCGTGCGGTTCCCCTCCCCAGAGACCCAGTACTTC. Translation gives CASSVRFPSPETQYF.

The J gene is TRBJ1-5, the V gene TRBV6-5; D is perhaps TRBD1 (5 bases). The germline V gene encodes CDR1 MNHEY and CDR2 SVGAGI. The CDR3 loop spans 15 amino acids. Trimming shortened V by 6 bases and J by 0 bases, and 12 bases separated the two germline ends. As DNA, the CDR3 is TGTGCCAGCAGACTACGACAGATTAGCAATCAGCCCCAGCATTTT. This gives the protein CASRLRQISNQPQHF.

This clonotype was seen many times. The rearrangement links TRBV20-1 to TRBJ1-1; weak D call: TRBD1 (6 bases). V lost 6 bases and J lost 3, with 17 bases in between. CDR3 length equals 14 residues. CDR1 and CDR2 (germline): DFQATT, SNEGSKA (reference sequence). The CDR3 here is CSARMGHRDTEAFF. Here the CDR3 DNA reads TGCAGTGCGCGAATGGGGCACAGGGACACTGAAGCTTTCTTT.

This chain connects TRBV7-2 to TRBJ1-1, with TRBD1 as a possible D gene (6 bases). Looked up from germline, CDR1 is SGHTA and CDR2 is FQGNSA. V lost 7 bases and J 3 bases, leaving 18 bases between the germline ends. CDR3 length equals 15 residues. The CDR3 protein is CASTIFGGWDTEAFF. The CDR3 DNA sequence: TGTGCCAGCACCATTTTTGGGGGCTGGGACACTGAAGCTTTCTTT.

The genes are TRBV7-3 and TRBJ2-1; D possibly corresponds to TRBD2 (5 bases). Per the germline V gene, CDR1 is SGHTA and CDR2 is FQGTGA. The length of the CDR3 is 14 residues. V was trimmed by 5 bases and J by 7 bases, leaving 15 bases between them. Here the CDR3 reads CASSVGLLLNEQFF. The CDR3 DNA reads TGTGCCAGCAGCGTAGGACTTTTATTAAATGAGCAGTTCTTC.

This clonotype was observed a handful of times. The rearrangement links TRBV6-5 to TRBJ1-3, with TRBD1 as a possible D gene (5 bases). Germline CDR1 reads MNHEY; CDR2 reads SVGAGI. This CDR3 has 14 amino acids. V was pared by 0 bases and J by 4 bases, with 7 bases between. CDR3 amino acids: CASSYSGQGNTIYF. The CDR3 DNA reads TGTGCCAGCAGTTACTCGGGGCAGGGAAACACCATATATTTT.

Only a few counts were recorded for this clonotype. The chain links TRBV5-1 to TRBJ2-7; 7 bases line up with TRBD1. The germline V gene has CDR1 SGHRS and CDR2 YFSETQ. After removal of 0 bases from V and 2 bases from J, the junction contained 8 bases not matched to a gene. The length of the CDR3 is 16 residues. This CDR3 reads CASSLGQGIVTYEQYF. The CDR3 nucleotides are TGCGCCAGCAGCTTGGGACAGGGCATTGTCACCTACGAGCAGTACTTC.

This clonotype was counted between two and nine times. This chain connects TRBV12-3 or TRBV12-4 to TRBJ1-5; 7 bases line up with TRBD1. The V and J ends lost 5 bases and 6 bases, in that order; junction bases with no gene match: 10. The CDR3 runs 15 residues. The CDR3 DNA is TGTGCCAGCAGTACTCGAGGCAGGGGGGTTCAGCCCCAGCATTTT. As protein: CASSTRGRGVQPQHF.

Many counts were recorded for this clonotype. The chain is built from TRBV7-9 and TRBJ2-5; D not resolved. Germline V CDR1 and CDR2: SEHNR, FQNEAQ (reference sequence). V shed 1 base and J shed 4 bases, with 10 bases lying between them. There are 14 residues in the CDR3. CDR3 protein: CASSLVGGRETQYF. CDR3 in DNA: TGTGCCAGCAGCTTAGTTGGTGGGCGAGAGACCCAGTACTTC.

This chain's CDR3 is CASSYGHLNTEAFF. The CDR3 nucleotides read TGTGCCAGCAGCTACGGACATCTGAACACTGAAGCTTTCTTT. The chain links TRBV7-6 to TRBJ1-1; a weak D match, TRBD1 (5 bases). The CDR3 is made up of 14 amino acids. V was pared by 4 bases and J by 0 bases, with 9 bases between. Germline V lookup: CDR1 SGHVS, CDR2 FNYEAQ.